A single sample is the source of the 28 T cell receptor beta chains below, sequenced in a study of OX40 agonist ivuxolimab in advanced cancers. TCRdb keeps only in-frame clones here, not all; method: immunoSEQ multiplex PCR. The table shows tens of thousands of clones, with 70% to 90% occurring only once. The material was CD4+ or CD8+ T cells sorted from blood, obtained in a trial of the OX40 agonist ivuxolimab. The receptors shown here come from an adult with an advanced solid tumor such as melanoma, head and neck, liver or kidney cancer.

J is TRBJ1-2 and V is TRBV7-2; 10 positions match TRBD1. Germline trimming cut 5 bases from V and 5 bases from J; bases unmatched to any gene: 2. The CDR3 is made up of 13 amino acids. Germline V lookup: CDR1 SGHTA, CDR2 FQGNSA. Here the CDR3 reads CASSPGQGYGYTF. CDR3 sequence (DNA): TGTGCCAGCAGCCCGGGACAGGGGTATGGCTACACCTTC.

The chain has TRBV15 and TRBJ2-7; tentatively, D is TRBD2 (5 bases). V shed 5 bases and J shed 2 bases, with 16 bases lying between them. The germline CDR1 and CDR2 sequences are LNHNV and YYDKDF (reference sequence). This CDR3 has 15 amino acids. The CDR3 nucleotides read TGTGCCACCAGCTGGCGGACTGGAAGGGCCTACGAGCAGTACTTC. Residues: CATSWRTGRAYEQYF.

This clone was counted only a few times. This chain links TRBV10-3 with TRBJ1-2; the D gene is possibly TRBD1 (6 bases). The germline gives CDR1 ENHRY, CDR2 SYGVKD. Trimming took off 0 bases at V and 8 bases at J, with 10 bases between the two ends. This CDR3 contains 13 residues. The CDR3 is CAISESNRDGYTF. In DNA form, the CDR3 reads TGTGCCATCAGTGAGTCGAACAGGGACGGCTACACCTTC.

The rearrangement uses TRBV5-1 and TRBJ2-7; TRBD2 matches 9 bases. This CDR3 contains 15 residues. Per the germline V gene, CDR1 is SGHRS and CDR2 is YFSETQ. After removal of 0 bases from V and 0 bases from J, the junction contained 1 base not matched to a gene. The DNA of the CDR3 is TGCGCCAGCAGCTTGGCTAGCGGGGTCTCCTACGAGCAGTACTTC. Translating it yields CASSLASGVSYEQYF.

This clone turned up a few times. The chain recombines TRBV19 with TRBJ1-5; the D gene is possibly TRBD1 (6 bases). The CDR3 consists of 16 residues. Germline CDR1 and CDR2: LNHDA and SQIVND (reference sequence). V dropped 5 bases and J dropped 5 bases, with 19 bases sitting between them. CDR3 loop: CASSSGLRGGYQPQHF. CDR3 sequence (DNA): TGTGCCAGTAGTTCGGGCCTCAGGGGTGGATATCAGCCCCAGCATTTT.

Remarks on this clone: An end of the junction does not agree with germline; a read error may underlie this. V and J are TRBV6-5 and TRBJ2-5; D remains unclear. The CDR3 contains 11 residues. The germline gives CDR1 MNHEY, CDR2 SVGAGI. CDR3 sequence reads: CASSVKEIQYF. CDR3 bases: TGTGCCAGCAGTGTTAAGGAGATCCAGTACTTC.

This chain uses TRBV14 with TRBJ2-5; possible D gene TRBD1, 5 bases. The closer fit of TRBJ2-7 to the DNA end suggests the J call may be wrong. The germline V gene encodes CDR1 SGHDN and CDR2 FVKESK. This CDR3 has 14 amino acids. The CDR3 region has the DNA TGTGCCAGCAGCCAAGACCCAGGGTTCGACGAGCAGTACTTC. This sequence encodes CASSQDPGFDEQYF.

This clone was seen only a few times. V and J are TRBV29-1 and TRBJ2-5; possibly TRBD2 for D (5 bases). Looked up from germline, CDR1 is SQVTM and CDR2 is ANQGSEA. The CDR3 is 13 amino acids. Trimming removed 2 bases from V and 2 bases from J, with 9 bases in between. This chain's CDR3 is CSVETRAQETQYF. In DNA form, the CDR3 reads TGCAGCGTTGAAACGAGGGCTCAAGAGACCCAGTACTTC. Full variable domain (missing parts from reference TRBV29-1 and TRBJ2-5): SAVISQKPSRDICQRGTSLTIQCQVDSQVTMMFWYRQQPGQSLTLIATANQGSEATYESGFVIDKFPISRPNLTFSTLTVSNMSPEDSSIYLCSVETRAQETQYFGPGTRLLVL.

The CDR3 DNA reads as TGTGCCAGCAGTTACTCGGGTCAGCCCCAGCATTTT. The encoded protein is CASSYSGQPQHF. The rearrangement uses TRBV6-6 and TRBJ1-5; D is uncertain. CDR1 MNHNY and CDR2 SVGAGI come from the germline V gene (reference sequence). The CDR3 has 12 amino acids. Trimming removed 0 bases from V and 6 bases from J, with 3 bases in between.

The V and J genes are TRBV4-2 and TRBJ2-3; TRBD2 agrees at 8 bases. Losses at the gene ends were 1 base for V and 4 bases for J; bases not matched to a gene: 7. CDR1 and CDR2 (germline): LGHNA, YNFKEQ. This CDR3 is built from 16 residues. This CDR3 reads CASSQGFSGAADTQYF. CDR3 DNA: TGTGCCAGCAGCCAAGGGTTTAGCGGGGCGGCAGATACGCAGTATTTT.

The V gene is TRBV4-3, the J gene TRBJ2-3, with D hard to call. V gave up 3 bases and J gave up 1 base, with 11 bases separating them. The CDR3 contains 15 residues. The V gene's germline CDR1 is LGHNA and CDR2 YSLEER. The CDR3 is CASSHLLGGTDTQYF. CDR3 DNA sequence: TGCGCCAGCAGCCATCTCCTTGGCGGCACAGATACGCAGTATTTT.

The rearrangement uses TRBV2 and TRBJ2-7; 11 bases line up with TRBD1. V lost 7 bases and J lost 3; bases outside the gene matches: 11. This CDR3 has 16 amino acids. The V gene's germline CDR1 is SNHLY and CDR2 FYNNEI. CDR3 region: CASKVGLGQGVYEQYF. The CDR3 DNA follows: TGTGCCAGCAAGGTCGGATTGGGACAGGGGGTCTACGAGCAGTACTTC.

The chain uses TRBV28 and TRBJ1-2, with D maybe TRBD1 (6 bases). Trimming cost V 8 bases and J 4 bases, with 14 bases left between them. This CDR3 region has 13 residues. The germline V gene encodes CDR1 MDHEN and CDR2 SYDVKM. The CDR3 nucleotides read TGTGCCAGCTCCCTCGGGGGGCTCTATGGCTACACCTTC. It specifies CASSLGGLYGYTF.

In DNA, the CDR3 is TGCACCAGCAGCCAAGCAGGGTATGGCTACACCTTC. It is translated as CTSSQAGYGYTF. This chain links TRBV1 with TRBJ1-2; the table's D call of TRBD1 was not tested on the DNA. TRBV1 is noted as a pseudogene. The CDR3 length is 12 residues.

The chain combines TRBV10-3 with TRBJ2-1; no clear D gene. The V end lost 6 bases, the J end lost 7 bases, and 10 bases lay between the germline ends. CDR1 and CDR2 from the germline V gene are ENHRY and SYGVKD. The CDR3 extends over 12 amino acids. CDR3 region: CAISLGGNEQFF. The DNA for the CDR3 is TGTGCCATCAGCCTAGGTGGGAATGAGCAGTTCTTC.

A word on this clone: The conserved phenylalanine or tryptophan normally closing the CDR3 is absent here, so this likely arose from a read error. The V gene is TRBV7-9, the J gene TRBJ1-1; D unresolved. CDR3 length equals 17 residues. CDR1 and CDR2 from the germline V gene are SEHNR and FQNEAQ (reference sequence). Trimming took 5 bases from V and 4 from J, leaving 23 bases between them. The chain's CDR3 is CASSPQSGLLRRTEAFS. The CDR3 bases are TGTGCCAGCAGCCCCCAGTCGGGCCTATTAAGGCGCACTGAAGCTTTCTCT.

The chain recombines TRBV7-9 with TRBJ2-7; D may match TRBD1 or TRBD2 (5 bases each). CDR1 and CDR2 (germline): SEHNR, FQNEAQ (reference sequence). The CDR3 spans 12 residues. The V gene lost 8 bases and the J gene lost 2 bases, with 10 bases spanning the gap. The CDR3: CASSGDAYEQYV. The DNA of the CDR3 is TGTGCCAGCTCCGGGGACGCCTACGAGCAGTACGTC.

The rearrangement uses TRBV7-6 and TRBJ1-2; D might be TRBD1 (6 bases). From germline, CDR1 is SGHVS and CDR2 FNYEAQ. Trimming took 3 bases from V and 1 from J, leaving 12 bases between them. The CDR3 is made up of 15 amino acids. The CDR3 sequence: CASSFGAGDNYGYTF. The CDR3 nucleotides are TGTGCCAGCAGCTTTGGGGCAGGGGATAACTATGGCTACACCTTC.

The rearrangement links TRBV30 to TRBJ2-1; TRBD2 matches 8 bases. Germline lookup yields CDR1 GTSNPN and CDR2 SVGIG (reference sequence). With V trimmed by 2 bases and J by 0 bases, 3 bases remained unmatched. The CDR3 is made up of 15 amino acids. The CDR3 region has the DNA TGTGCCTGGAGTCCCGGGAGGGGCTCCTACAATGAGCAGTTCTTC. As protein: CAWSPGRGSYNEQFF.

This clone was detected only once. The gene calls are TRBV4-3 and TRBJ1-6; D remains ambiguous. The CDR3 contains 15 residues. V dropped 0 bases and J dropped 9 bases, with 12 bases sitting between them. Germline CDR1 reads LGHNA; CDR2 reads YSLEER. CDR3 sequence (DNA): TGCGCCAGCAGCCAAGATGGGGTACTTCGTTCACCCCTCCACTTT. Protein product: CASSQDGVLRSPLHF.

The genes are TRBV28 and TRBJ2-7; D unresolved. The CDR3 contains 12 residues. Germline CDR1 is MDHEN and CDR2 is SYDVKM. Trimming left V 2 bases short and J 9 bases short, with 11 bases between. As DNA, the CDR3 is TGTGCCAGCAGTTTAGGCCAGGCTGGGCAGTACTTC. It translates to CASSLGQAGQYF.

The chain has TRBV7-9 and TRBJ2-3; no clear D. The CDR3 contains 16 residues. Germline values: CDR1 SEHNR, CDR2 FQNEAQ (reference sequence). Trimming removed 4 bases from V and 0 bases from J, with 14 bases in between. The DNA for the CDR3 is TGTGCCAGCAGCTCCCTACTGGGGAAGAGCACAGATACGCAGTATTTT. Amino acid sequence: CASSSLLGKSTDTQYF.

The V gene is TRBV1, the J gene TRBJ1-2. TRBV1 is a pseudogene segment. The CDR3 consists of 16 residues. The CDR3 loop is CTSSQDPGRPNYGYTF. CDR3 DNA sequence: TGCACCAGCAGCCAAGATCCAGGGAGGCCTAACTATGGCTACACCTTC.

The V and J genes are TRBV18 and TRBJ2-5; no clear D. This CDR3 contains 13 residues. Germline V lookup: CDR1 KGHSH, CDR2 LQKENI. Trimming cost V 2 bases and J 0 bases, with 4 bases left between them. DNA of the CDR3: TGTGCCAGCTCACCAGGGTACCAAGAGACCCAGTACTTC. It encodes CASSPGYQETQYF.

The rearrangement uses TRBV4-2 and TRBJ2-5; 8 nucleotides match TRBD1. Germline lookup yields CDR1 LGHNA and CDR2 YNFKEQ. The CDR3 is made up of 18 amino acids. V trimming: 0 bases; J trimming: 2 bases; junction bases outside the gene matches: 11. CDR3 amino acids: CASSQDEGAGGQQETQYF. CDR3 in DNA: TGTGCCAGCAGCCAAGATGAGGGGGCAGGGGGCCAACAAGAGACCCAGTACTTC.

This CDR3 reads CASSVGRYDYEQYF. CDR3 DNA: TGTGCCAGCAGCGTAGGACGATACGACTACGAGCAGTACTTC. V and J are TRBV9 and TRBJ2-7; D ambiguous. Germline lookup yields CDR1 SGDLS and CDR2 YYNGEE. The CDR3 contains 14 residues. V was clipped by 0 bases and J by 3 bases, with 10 bases between them.

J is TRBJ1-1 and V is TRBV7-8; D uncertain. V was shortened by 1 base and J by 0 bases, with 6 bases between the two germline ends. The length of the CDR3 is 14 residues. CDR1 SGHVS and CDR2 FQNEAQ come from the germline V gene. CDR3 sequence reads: CASSLGRMNTEAFF. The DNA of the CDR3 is TGTGCCAGCAGCTTAGGCAGGATGAACACTGAAGCTTTCTTT.

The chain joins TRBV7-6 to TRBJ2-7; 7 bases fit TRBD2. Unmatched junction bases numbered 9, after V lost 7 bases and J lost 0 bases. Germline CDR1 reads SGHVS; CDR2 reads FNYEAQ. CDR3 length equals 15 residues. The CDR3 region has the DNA TGTGCCAGCACCCAAGGAGCGGGGAGCTCCTACGAGCAGTACTTC. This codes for CASTQGAGSSYEQYF. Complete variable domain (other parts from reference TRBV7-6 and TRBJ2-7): GAGVSQSPRYKVTKRGQDVALRCDPISGHVSLYWYRQALGQGPEFLTYFNYEAQQDKSGLPNDRFSAERPEGSISTLTIQRTEQRDSAMYRCASTQGAGSSYEQYFGPGTRLTVT.